This T cell receptor beta chain came from a study of T cells in Graves' hyperthyroidism and ophthalmopathy. Clinical symptoms, serum thyroxine and TRAb, thyroid ultrasound and orbital computed tomography were used for the diagnoses. This clonotype was seen repeatedly, ten times or more. RNA transcripts served as the template for amplifying TCR beta CDR3 regions. An initial round of RT-PCR targeting the TCR CDR3 relied on the HTBI primer set. Using its own MiXCR run on the multiplex PCR reads, TCRdb lists one record per CDR3 protein. The repertoire has fewer than 600,000 distinct CDR3 sequences, 13% to 15% of them found once; the top ten carry about a sixth. The CDR3 runs to 13 residues. Germline values: CDR1 LGHDT, CDR2 YNNKEL (reference sequence). V lost 1 base and J 5 bases, leaving 8 bases between the germline ends.

The sequenced material came from blood. The clonotype originates from a woman aged 18 to 35 with Graves' hyperthyroidism. V gene TRBV3-1 combines with J gene TRBJ1-2; D is perhaps TRBD1 (5 bases). CDR3 coding DNA: TGTGCCAGCAGCCAAGTCGAGGGGTATGGCTACACCTTC. It specifies CASSQVEGYGYTF.